Below are 16 T cell receptor beta chains sequenced from a single sample in a study of blood T cell repertoires in COVID-19. Measured with immunoSEQ multiplex PCR; TCRdb has only the in-frame clones, and not every one. The data show about 140,000 clones, with 80% to 90% seen just once and approximately 2.8% held by the top ten. Sequenced sample: peripheral blood. The receptors here all came from an older woman with active COVID-19.

V usage is TRBV7-6 and J usage is TRBJ2-3; TRBD1 is a possible D gene (6 bases). Trimming cost V 5 bases and J 0 bases, with 12 bases left between them. CDR1 and CDR2 from the germline V gene are SGHVS and FNYEAQ. The CDR3 is 15 amino acids. The CDR3 spells CASSPRTVSTDTQYF. DNA of the CDR3: TGTGCCAGCAGCCCCCGGACAGTGAGCACAGATACGCAGTATTTT.

The V call is TRBV5-1, the J call TRBJ2-2, with D uncertain. CDR3 size: 18 residues. Germline values: CDR1 SGHRS, CDR2 YFSETQ. V lost 1 base, J lost 1 base, and 17 bases lay in between. This CDR3 is CASSLKSNAEMNTGELFF. The CDR3 DNA is TGCGCCAGCAGCTTGAAGTCGAACGCGGAGATGAACACCGGGGAGCTGTTTTTT.

This clone appeared once. The CDR3 loop reads CASSTSRGSGSYEQYF. CDR3 coding DNA: TGTGCCAGCAGCACCAGTCGGGGTAGCGGGTCCTACGAGCAGTACTTC. This chain links TRBV9 with TRBJ2-7, with 7 bases identical to TRBD2. The CDR3 contains 16 residues. The junction had 11 bases not matched to a gene; V was cut back by 4 bases and J by 1 base. Per the germline V gene, CDR1 is SGDLS and CDR2 is YYNGEE.

In its sample, this clone was seen a few times. V and J are TRBV19 and TRBJ2-2; a possible D gene is TRBD2 (6 bases). Germline CDR1 LNHDA, CDR2 SQIVND (reference sequence). V was cut by 6 bases and J by 7 bases, with 12 bases left in between. The CDR3 is 13 residues long. The CDR3 spells CASSLEGLGELFF. DNA of the CDR3: TGTGCCAGTAGCCTGGAGGGGCTCGGGGAGCTGTTTTTT.

V gene TRBV9 combines with J gene TRBJ2-2; TRBD1 matches 8 bases. The V gene's germline CDR1 is SGDLS and CDR2 YYNGEE. J was trimmed by 6 bases and V by 0 bases; bases with no gene match: 4. CDR3 length: 15 amino acids. The chain's CDR3 is CASSVVGRGPGELFF. The CDR3 nucleotides are TGTGCCAGCAGCGTAGTGGGCAGGGGGCCCGGGGAGCTGTTTTTT.

The CDR3 loop is CASSPDRYEQYF. CDR3 DNA sequence: TGTGCCAGCAGCCCTGACAGGTACGAGCAGTACTTC. The V call is TRBV7-2, the J call TRBJ2-7; a possible D gene is TRBD1 (6 bases). Trimming pared 5 bases from V and 4 bases from J, leaving 9 bases between. There are 12 residues in the CDR3. Per the germline V gene, CDR1 is SGHTA and CDR2 is FQGNSA.

The rearrangement joins TRBV6-6 to TRBJ1-2, with D tentatively TRBD1 (5 bases). This CDR3 region has 13 residues. The germline V gene has CDR1 MNHNY and CDR2 SVGAGI (reference sequence). V shed 7 bases and J shed 2 bases, with 11 bases lying between them. The CDR3 DNA is TGTGCCAGCACCCCCGGGGGGAACTATGGCTACACCTTC. Translated: CASTPGGNYGYTF.

The chain has TRBV27 and TRBJ2-7, with 9 bases identical to TRBD1. This CDR3 comprises 14 residues. Losses at the gene ends were 6 bases for V and 5 bases for J; bases not matched to a gene: 8. Germline lookup yields CDR1 MNHEY and CDR2 SMNVEV (reference sequence). The DNA of the CDR3 is TGTGCCAGCAGGCCAGGGACAGGGCTCGACGAGCAGTACTTC. This sequence encodes CASRPGTGLDEQYF.

V usage is TRBV30 and J usage is TRBJ1-4; 8 bases align to TRBD1. The CDR3 loop spans 15 amino acids. Trimming removed 3 bases from V and 8 bases from J; junction bases left unmatched: 11. Germline CDR1 GTSNPN, CDR2 SVGIG (reference sequence). CDR3 coding DNA: TGTGCCTGGAGCCGGACCGGACAGGGATTCGAAAAACTGTTTTTT. Translating it yields CAWSRTGQGFEKLFF.

This chain joins TRBV11-2 and TRBJ2-1; maybe TRBD2 (5 bases). The CDR3 is made up of 16 amino acids. Trimming left V 2 bases short and J 5 bases short, with 16 bases between. Germline V gives CDR1 SGHAT, CDR2 FQNNGV. The CDR3 DNA reads as TGTGCCAGCAGCTTACTTGGCGGGTGGCCCGACAATGAGCAGTTCTTC. Its translation is CASSLLGGWPDNEQFF.

This clone showed up just a few times. The CDR3 nucleotides read TGTGCCACCAGTGATAAGTTAGCGGGTGGTGAGACCCAGTACTTC. Translated, it gives CATSDKLAGGETQYF. The chain couples TRBV24-1 to TRBJ2-5; TRBD2 aligns across 7 bases. The germline V gene encodes CDR1 KGHDR and CDR2 SFDVKD. V was clipped by 3 bases and J by 5 bases; unmatched bases: 8. The CDR3 loop spans 15 amino acids.

The V gene is TRBV7-2, the J gene TRBJ1-1; no clear D gene. The CDR3 consists of 14 residues. V dropped 4 bases and J dropped 1 base, with 10 bases sitting between them. The germline CDR1 and CDR2 sequences are SGHTA and FQGNSA. The CDR3 coding sequence is TGTGCCAGCAGCTCCCAGAGGGAGAACACTGAAGCTTTCTTT. It encodes CASSSQRENTEAFF.

This chain connects TRBV10-3 to TRBJ2-5; D may be TRBD2 (5 bases). V lost 8 bases and J lost 2, with 9 bases in between. Germline V lookup: CDR1 ENHRY, CDR2 SYGVKD. The CDR3 has 12 amino acids. This CDR3 reads CAIGPGQETQYF. The CDR3 nucleotides are TGTGCCATCGGCCCGGGGCAAGAGACCCAGTACTTC.

The V call is TRBV9, the J call TRBJ2-3; 9 bases are a match to TRBD1. The germline gives CDR1 SGDLS, CDR2 YYNGEE. Unmatched junction bases numbered 7, after V lost 4 bases and J lost 4 bases. This CDR3 is 15 amino acids long. The CDR3 sequence: CASSTRDRVADTQYF. CDR3 sequence (DNA): TGTGCCAGCAGCACCCGGGACAGGGTGGCAGATACGCAGTATTTT.

The chain joins TRBV7-3 to TRBJ2-1, with 8 bases lining up with TRBD2. V gave up 2 bases and J gave up 5 bases; unmatched junction bases: 2. Per the germline V gene, CDR1 is SGHTA and CDR2 is FQGTGA. The CDR3 runs to 14 residues. CDR3 sequence reads: CASSLELADNEQFF. In DNA form, the CDR3 reads TGTGCCAGCAGCTTAGAACTAGCGGACAATGAGCAGTTCTTC.

The chain links TRBV10-3 to TRBJ1-6; D gene unclear. Between the trimmed V and J ends, which lost 4 bases and 11 bases, there was a span of 9 bases. Germline CDR1 reads ENHRY; CDR2 reads SYGVKD. This CDR3 comprises 12 residues. The CDR3 loop is CAISVLRPPLHF. The DNA of the CDR3 is TGTGCCATCAGTGTTCTGAGGCCACCCCTCCACTTT.